The 6 T cell receptor beta chains reported below all come from one sample, sequenced in a study of blood T cell repertoires in COVID-19. Repertoires were generated with immunoSEQ multiplex PCR, while TCRdb's copy carries only in-frame clones and drops some. The sample yields under 300,000 clones, approximately 79% seen once. The sample taken for sequencing was peripheral blood. All receptors derive from a woman in her thirties or forties with active or convalescent COVID-19.

V usage is TRBV14 and J usage is TRBJ1-1; D remains ambiguous. V was clipped by 3 bases and J by 8 bases, with 13 bases between them. The CDR3 is 13 amino acids. CDR1 and CDR2 (germline): SGHDN, FVKESK. The CDR3 coding sequence is TGTGCCAGCAGCCAGTGGATAGACATGGAAGCTTTCTTT. It translates to CASSQWIDMEAFF.

This clone came up once. The J gene is TRBJ1-1, the V gene TRBV3-1 (or the pseudogene TRBV3-2), with D perhaps TRBD1 (5 bases). Trimming removed 3 bases from V and 5 bases from J, with 13 bases in between. CDR3 length: 14 amino acids. Germline lookup yields CDR1 LGHDT and CDR2 YNNKEL (reference sequence). The CDR3 nucleotides read TGTGCCAGCAGCCAGGCCGCGGGGGATACTGAAGCTTTCTTT. Its protein is CASSQAAGDTEAFF.

The gene calls are TRBV4-1 and TRBJ1-1; TRBD1 might be the D (5 bases). V dropped 1 base and J dropped 5 bases, with 11 bases sitting between them. CDR1 is MGHRA and CDR2 is YSYEKL in the germline V gene. The CDR3 consists of 14 residues. CDR3 residues: CASSQGRGGTEAFF. Written as DNA, the CDR3 is TGCGCCAGCAGCCAAGGAAGGGGAGGTACTGAAGCTTTCTTT.

The V gene is TRBV11-2, the J gene TRBJ2-2; 9 nucleotides line up with TRBD2. Germline values: CDR1 SGHAT, CDR2 FQNNGV. The length of the CDR3 is 15 residues. J gave up 4 bases and V 2 bases, and 2 bases lay outside the gene matches. CDR3 bases: TGTGCCAGCAGCTTACTTAGCGGGGGCACCGGGGAGCTGTTTTTT. It yields the protein CASSLLSGGTGELFF.

The chain has TRBV21-1 and TRBJ2-1; the table's D call TRBD2 went unverified against the DNA. TRBV21-1 is given as a pseudogene. The CDR3 runs to 15 residues. The DNA for the CDR3 is TGTGCCAGCAGCAACGGGCGGGGACCCTGCAATGAGCAGTTCTTC. The encoded protein is CASSNGRGPCNEQFF.

This clone has a handful of counts. J is TRBJ1-2 and V is TRBV3-1 (or the pseudogene TRBV3-2), with TRBD1 matching 8 bases. After removal of 8 bases from V and 0 bases from J, the junction contained 17 bases not matched to a gene. This CDR3 comprises 18 residues. Germline-derived CDR1 and CDR2 are LGHDT and YNNKEL (reference sequence). DNA for the CDR3: TGTGCCAGCCCAGGACAGGGCCTGTATTCACCTCCTAACTATGGCTACACCTTC. It codes for CASPGQGLYSPPNYGYTF.